The present TCR beta chain was sequenced within a study of blood T cell repertoires in COVID-19. This CDR3 is built from 14 residues. With V trimmed by 7 bases and J by 6 bases, 7 bases remained unmatched. Germline CDR1 and CDR2: LNHDA and SQIVND (reference sequence). Assay: immunoSEQ multiplex PCR; the TCRdb copy retains only in-frame clones and omits some. Seen here are about 88,000 clones, about 82% observed once, and the top ten hold around a quarter. This TCR came from a human donor in a cohort sampled during active COVID-19. The chain is built from TRBV19 and TRBJ1-5, with TRBD1 identical over 9 bases. Input material: peripheral blood. CDR3 protein: CASKKQGAGQPQHF. The CDR3 DNA reads TGTGCCAGTAAAAAACAGGGGGCTGGTCAGCCCCAGCATTTT. Full variable domain (missing parts from reference TRBV19 and TRBJ1-5): DGGITQSPKYLFRKEGQNVTLSCEQNLNHDAMYWYRQDPGQGLRLIYYSQIVNDFQKGDIAEGYSVSREKKESFPLTVTSAQKNPTAFYLCASKKQGAGQPQHFGDGTRLSIL.